The 23 T cell receptor beta chains listed next were all sequenced from one sample in a study of blood T cell repertoires in COVID-19. Assay: immunoSEQ multiplex PCR; the TCRdb copy retains only in-frame clones and omits some. The data show 65,000 to 80,000 clones, about 88% seen once. The sequenced sample was peripheral blood. These receptors were obtained from a man between 65 and 80 years old with active or convalescent COVID-19.

The V and J genes are TRBV27 and TRBJ2-3; no clear D. The V and J ends lost 4 bases and 0 bases respectively, with 8 bases between them. CDR3 size: 14 residues. The V gene's germline CDR1 is MNHEY and CDR2 SMNVEV (reference sequence). The CDR3 is CASSSPPSTDTQYF. The CDR3 nucleotides read TGTGCCAGCAGTTCCCCTCCTAGCACAGATACGCAGTATTTT.

The chain recombines TRBV9 with TRBJ2-1; 10 nucleotides agree with TRBD2. V lost 0 bases and J lost 6; bases outside the gene matches: 3. Germline CDR1 SGDLS, CDR2 YYNGEE. There are 15 residues in the CDR3. CDR3 loop: CASSVVASGSNEQFF. DNA of the CDR3: TGTGCCAGCAGCGTAGTGGCTAGCGGGAGCAATGAGCAGTTCTTC. Filled out from reference TRBV9 and TRBJ2-1, the complete variable domain reads DSGVTQTPKHLITATGQRVTLRCSPRSGDLSVYWYQQSLDQGLQFLIQYYNGEERAKGNILERFSAQQFPDLHSELNLSSLELGDSALYFCASSVVASGSNEQFFGPGTRLTVL.

The chain couples TRBV5-1 to TRBJ2-7, with D maybe TRBD2 (7 bases). Trimming removed 4 bases at V and 7 bases at J, with 21 bases between. Germline V gene lookup returns CDR1 SGHRS and CDR2 YFSETQ. The CDR3 contains 15 residues. The CDR3 coding sequence is TGCGCCAGCAGCGCGGGGGCTAGCGGAAGGGATGAGCAGTACTTC. Translated, it gives CASSAGASGRDEQYF. Together with reference TRBV5-1 and TRBJ2-7, the CDR3 gives the full variable domain: KAGVTQTPRYLIKTRGQQVTLSCSPISGHRSVSWYQQTPGQGLQFLFEYFSETQRNKGNFPGRFSGRQFSNSRSEMNVSTLELGDSALYLCASSAGASGRDEQYFGPGTRLTVT.

This chain uses TRBV25-1 with TRBJ2-6, with D possibly being TRBD1 (6 bases). Germline loops: CDR1 MGHDK, CDR2 SYGVNS. Trimming left V 4 bases short and J 6 bases short, with 19 bases between. The CDR3 covers 17 residues. The CDR3 loop reads CASSAAGRGREANVLTF. DNA of the CDR3: TGTGCCAGCAGTGCCGCTGGCAGGGGCCGTGAGGCCAACGTCCTGACTTTC.

The chain couples TRBV5-4 to TRBJ2-6, with no clear D. V gave up 0 bases and J gave up 0 bases, with 7 bases separating them. Germline loops: CDR1 SGHNT, CDR2 YYREEE (reference sequence). The CDR3 consists of 16 residues. CDR3 protein: CASSLGRSSGANVLTF. CDR3 bases: TGTGCCAGCAGCTTGGGGCGGAGCTCTGGGGCCAACGTCCTGACTTTC.

The rearrangement joins TRBV28 to TRBJ1-5; no firm D call. V shed 6 bases and J shed 2 bases, with 11 bases lying between them. Germline assignment: CDR1 MDHEN and CDR2 SYDVKM. This CDR3 spans 14 amino acids. CDR3 in amino acids: CASSVALGNQPQHF. The CDR3 DNA is TGTGCCAGCAGCGTGGCTTTGGGCAATCAGCCCCAGCATTTT.

This clone was seen just once. The chain combines TRBV19 with TRBJ1-6, with D possibly matching TRBD1 (5 bases). The V and J ends lost 9 bases and 7 bases respectively, with 13 bases between them. The CDR3 spans 13 residues. CDR1 and CDR2 from the germline V gene are LNHDA and SQIVND (reference sequence). The chain's CDR3 is CASPRGWNSPLHF. The CDR3 DNA sequence: TGTGCCAGCCCGCGGGGGTGGAATTCACCCCTCCACTTT.

This chain uses TRBV15 with TRBJ1-2, with a weak D call TRBD1 (6 bases). Between the trimmed V and J ends, which lost 6 bases and 4 bases, there was a span of 15 bases. CDR3 length equals 14 residues. Per the germline V gene, CDR1 is LNHNV and CDR2 is YYDKDF (reference sequence). The CDR3 nucleotides read TGTGCCACCAGAGACGGACAGAGACTCTATGGCTACACCTTC. Amino acids: CATRDGQRLYGYTF.

V and J are TRBV4-2 and TRBJ1-2, with 7 bases aligning to TRBD1. The J segment lost 4 bases and the V segment lost 4 bases, leaving 12 bases of the junction unmatched. This CDR3 has 16 amino acids. Germline V lookup: CDR1 LGHNA, CDR2 YNFKEQ. The CDR3 DNA sequence: TGTGCCAGCAGCCCGGGGGGGACCGACAGGGCCTATGGCTACACCTTC. Its translation is CASSPGGTDRAYGYTF.

The chain carries TRBV28 and TRBJ1-5; possible D gene TRBD1, 5 bases. V was clipped by 2 bases and J by 3 bases, with 8 bases between them. Germline V gene lookup returns CDR1 MDHEN and CDR2 SYDVKM. CDR3 length: 14 residues. The DNA of the CDR3 is TGTGCCAGCAGTTTAGGAGGGACCAATCAGCCCCAGCATTTT. Its translation is CASSLGGTNQPQHF.

The chain recombines TRBV5-1 with TRBJ1-1; possible D gene TRBD1, 6 bases. The CDR3 length is 13 residues. Germline CDR1 and CDR2: SGHRS and YFSETQ. Between the trimmed V and J ends, which lost 0 bases and 10 bases, there was a span of 13 bases. The CDR3 protein is CASSLAPGARAFF. CDR3 nucleotide sequence: TGCGCCAGCAGCTTGGCCCCAGGGGCTCGAGCTTTCTTT. Based on the CDR3 plus reference TRBV5-1 and TRBJ1-1, the full variable domain is KAGVTQTPRYLIKTRGQQVTLSCSPISGHRSVSWYQQTPGQGLQFLFEYFSETQRNKGNFPGRFSGRQFSNSRSEMNVSTLELGDSALYLCASSLAPGARAFFGQGTRLTVV.

The chain recombines TRBV27 with TRBJ1-6; possible D gene TRBD1, 6 bases. Per the germline V gene, CDR1 is MNHEY and CDR2 is SMNVEV (reference sequence). Trimming removed 5 bases from V and 0 bases from J, with 14 bases in between. CDR3 size: 17 residues. The CDR3 DNA reads as TGTGCCAGCAGTCCCCGGACAGAACTCTCCTATAATTCACCCCTCCACTTT. Residues: CASSPRTELSYNSPLHF.

V and J are TRBV20-1 and TRBJ2-1; 12 nucleotides agree with TRBD2. Losses at the gene ends were 3 bases for V and 5 bases for J; bases not matched to a gene: 5. The CDR3 has 15 amino acids. Germline lookup yields CDR1 DFQATT and CDR2 SNEGSKA (reference sequence). The CDR3 nucleotides read TGCAGTGCTAGTGACTGGACTAGCGGGGACAATGAGCAGTTCTTC. Its translation: CSASDWTSGDNEQFF.

This chain connects TRBV5-8 to TRBJ2-1; 10 bases fit TRBD2. The length of the CDR3 is 17 residues. Trimming at V came to 2 bases and at J to 4 bases, leaving 9 bases not matched to a gene. Germline V CDR1 and CDR2: SGHTS, YDEGEE. CDR3 bases: TGTGCCAGCAGCTTAGGGTTCAGCGGGGGGGCTTACAATGAGCAGTTCTTC. It translates to CASSLGFSGGAYNEQFF.

In DNA, the CDR3 is TGTGCCAGCAGCTTAGCGAGCTCTGGAAACACCATATATTTT. Its protein is CASSLASSGNTIYF. The V gene is TRBV7-6, the J gene TRBJ1-3; D not resolved. V dropped 0 bases and J dropped 0 bases, with 3 bases sitting between them. This CDR3 has 14 residues. CDR1 and CDR2 (germline): SGHVS, FNYEAQ.

The rearrangement links TRBV7-8 to TRBJ1-5, with a possible D match to TRBD1 (5 bases). CDR3 length: 14 residues. Germline CDR1 and CDR2: SGHVS and FQNEAQ. V lost 5 bases to trimming and J lost 2 bases, with 10 bases between them. CDR3 sequence: CASSPGLRNQPQHF. The CDR3 coding sequence is TGTGCCAGCAGCCCAGGGTTACGCAATCAGCCCCAGCATTTT.

This chain joins TRBV6-6 and TRBJ1-4, with unresolved D. The ends were cut back, 5 bases at V and 9 bases at J, with 25 bases in the middle. Germline CDR1 is MNHNY and CDR2 is SVGAGI (reference sequence). The CDR3 runs to 17 residues. The CDR3 DNA is TGTGCCAGCAGTCCCCCATCAGAGGGTACCCATCGGCAAAAACTGTTTTTT. Residues: CASSPPSEGTHRQKLFF.

The gene calls are TRBV7-2 and TRBJ1-2; weak D call: TRBD1 (5 bases). Trimming took 1 base from V and 4 from J, leaving 10 bases between them. The CDR3 runs 14 residues. Germline V gene data show CDR1 as SGHTA and CDR2 as FQGNSA. The CDR3 protein is CASSLDGATYGYTF. The CDR3 DNA follows: TGTGCCAGCAGCTTAGATGGGGCTACCTATGGCTACACCTTC.

This rearrangement joins TRBV5-4 to TRBJ1-1; no clear D. Per the germline V gene, CDR1 is SGHNT and CDR2 is YYREEE (reference sequence). This CDR3 is built from 14 residues. The V end was cut by 0 bases, the J end by 4 bases, with 10 bases between. DNA for the CDR3: TGTGCCAGCAGCTTGGCCGGAGTATCCACTGAAGCTTTCTTT. It codes for CASSLAGVSTEAFF.

This clone occurred a few times. The V gene is TRBV5-6, the J gene TRBJ1-4; D gene unclear. Between the trimmed V and J ends, which lost 0 bases and 4 bases, there was a span of 7 bases. Germline V CDR1 and CDR2: SGHDT, YYEEEE. The CDR3 covers 14 residues. The CDR3 DNA reads as TGTGCCAGCAGCTTGGGCAGCGTTAATGAAAAACTGTTTTTT. Translating gives CASSLGSVNEKLFF.

The rearrangement links TRBV30 to TRBJ2-1, with TRBD2 matching over 10 bases. V dropped 3 bases and J dropped 5; count of bases not matched to a gene: 10. Germline CDR1 is GTSNPN and CDR2 is SVGIG (reference sequence). The CDR3 length is 16 residues. The CDR3 DNA follows: TGTGCCTGGAGCACAAATTTTGGACTAGCGGACAATGAGCAGTTCTTC. This codes for CAWSTNFGLADNEQFF.

The chain carries TRBV6-5 and TRBJ2-2, with 7 bases that match TRBD1. The ends lost 6 bases at V and 9 bases at J; junction bases unmatched: 4. The CDR3 has 12 residues. Germline-derived CDR1 and CDR2 are MNHEY and SVGAGI. CDR3 sequence reads: CASRSGQRELFF. CDR3 sequence (DNA): TGTGCCAGCAGATCGGGACAGCGGGAGCTGTTTTTT.

This clone has a handful of counts. This chain links TRBV4-2 with TRBJ1-1; TRBD1 agrees at 10 bases. Germline V gives CDR1 LGHNA, CDR2 YNFKEQ. Unmatched junction bases numbered 3, after V lost 1 base and J lost 4 bases. CDR3 length equals 15 residues. CDR3 sequence (DNA): TGTGCCAGCAGCCAAGCCCGGACAGGGGGCACTGAAGCTTTCTTT. Its protein is CASSQARTGGTEAFF.